This TCR beta chain was documented in a study of blood T cell repertoires in COVID-19. Only in-frame clones appear in the TCRdb table, and some are missing; sequencing was by immunoSEQ multiplex PCR. The table records 40,000 to 65,000 clones, about 86% of them present only once. What was sequenced was peripheral blood. This receptor was obtained from a man aged 65 to 79 with active COVID-19.

CDR3 in DNA: TGTGCCAGCAGCCAAATCAGGGGAACAGATACGCAGTATTTT. Protein product: CASSQIRGTDTQYF. The J gene is TRBJ2-3, the V gene TRBV3-1 (or the pseudogene TRBV3-2); D is possibly TRBD1 (6 bases). The CDR3 runs to 14 residues. Germline V gene data show CDR1 as LGHDT and CDR2 as YNNKEL (reference sequence). With 2 bases removed from V and 3 bases from J, the gap between germline ends came to 9 bases.